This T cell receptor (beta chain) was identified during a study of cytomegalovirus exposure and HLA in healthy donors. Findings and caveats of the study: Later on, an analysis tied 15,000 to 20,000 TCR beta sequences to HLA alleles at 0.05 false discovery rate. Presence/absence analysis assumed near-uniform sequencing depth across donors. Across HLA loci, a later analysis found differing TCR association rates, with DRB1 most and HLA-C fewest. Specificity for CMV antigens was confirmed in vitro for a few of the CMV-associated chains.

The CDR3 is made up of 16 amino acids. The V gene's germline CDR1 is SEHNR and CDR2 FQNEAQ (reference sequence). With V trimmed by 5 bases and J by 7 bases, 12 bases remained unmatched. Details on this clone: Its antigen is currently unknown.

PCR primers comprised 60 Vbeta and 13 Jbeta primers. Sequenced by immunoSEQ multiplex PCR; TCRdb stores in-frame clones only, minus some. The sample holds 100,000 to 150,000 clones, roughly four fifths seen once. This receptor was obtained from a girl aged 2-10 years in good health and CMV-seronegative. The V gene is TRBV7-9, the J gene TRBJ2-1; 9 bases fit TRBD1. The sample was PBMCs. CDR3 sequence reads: CASSRGTGWRSNEQFF. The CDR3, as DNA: TGTGCCAGCAGCAGGGGGACAGGGTGGAGATCGAATGAGCAGTTCTTC.